This TCR beta chain was captured in a study of cytomegalovirus exposure and HLA in healthy donors. Turning to the study itself: Previous work identified roughly 110 million unique TCR beta sequences from around 180 million T cells. Study conclusions and caveats: Specific recognition of CMV antigens was confirmed in vitro for a few chains (all CMV-associated).

For this clone: Its matching antigen is unknown.

Use of 60 Vbeta and 13 Jbeta primers characterized the PCR. Sequencing was performed with immunoSEQ multiplex PCR; in TCRdb, only in-frame clones are kept and a portion is missing. The top ten clones hold about 15% of a sample with approximately 150,000 clones, over 70% of them seen once. This CDR3 has 15 amino acids. Per germline, CDR1 MNHNS and CDR2 SASEGT. The ends lost 5 bases at V and 3 bases at J; junction bases unmatched: 5. The receptor comes from a woman aged 40 to 50 in good health and CMV-seronegative. The V gene is TRBV6-1, the J gene TRBJ1-5; 9 bases align to TRBD1. The specimen sequenced was PBMCs. CDR3 bases: TGTGCCAGCAGTCTACGGACAGGGGCCAATCAGCCCCAGCATTTT. Its translation is CASSLRTGANQPQHF.